This TCR beta chain was captured by sequencing in a study of T-cell memory formation after mild COVID-19. Study results and caveats: In second-wave clones peaking day 37, SARS-CoV-2 specificity remained unconfirmed. Contracting clones localized mainly to CM and EM when CD4+ and mainly to EMRA when CD8+.

TCRdb reprocessed the 5' RACE reads with MiXCR, giving one entry per CDR3 protein. The data hold approximately 98,000 distinct CDR3 sequences, with over 15% observed a single time. This clonotype was seen a single time. Its specificity is not known. The CDR3 is made up of 12 amino acids. V was trimmed by 4 bases and J by 1 base, leaving 5 bases between them. The V gene's germline CDR1 is SGHRS and CDR2 YFSETQ. The chain uses TRBV5-1 and TRBJ2-5; D is uncertain. This sequence originates from a man aged 18 to 35 who had mild COVID-19 (a few samples of this study predate the infection). Cell type and time point are not known. Sequenced input: PBMCs or a T cell subset sorted from them (not recorded which). The CDR3 DNA is TGCGCCAGCAGCATCGGCCAAGAGACCCAGTACTTC. Protein product: CASSIGQETQYF.